This T cell receptor beta chain was obtained from a study of blood T cell repertoires in COVID-19. The wider study: Samples came from the United States, Italy and Spain, spanning acute and convalescent COVID-19. From T cells, B-cell-depleted T cells, or PBMCs came the material, which was cDNA or gDNA.

As handled by the study authors: For nucleated cells, counts were estimated from reference gene primer amplification. Clones were read by immunoSEQ multiplex PCR, and TCRdb kept only the in-frame ones, dropping some. Clone size and the V and J calls come from that table; the DNA yielded D and trimming. The sample yields tens of thousands of clones, more than 75% seen once. Germline assignment: CDR1 SGHRS and CDR2 YFSETQ. The CDR3 loop spans 14 amino acids. Trimming took 0 bases from V and 9 from J, leaving 14 bases between them. The V and J genes are TRBV5-1 and TRBJ2-3; TRBD1 might be the D (6 bases). Sequencing used peripheral blood. This clonotype originated in a human donor with active COVID-19. The donor label of this sample is uncertain. The CDR3 DNA follows: TGCGCCAGCAGCTTGGAGGGGGTCGGCAGCACGCAGTATTTT. Translated, it gives CASSLEGVGSTQYF.